This record concerns one TCR beta chain sequence. The antigen remains unidentified. Each sample yielded at least 6 micrograms of PBMC total RNA. Combining a sample-barcoded 5' primer with a J-beta primer mix, a second PCR ran for roughly 7 to 12 cycles. MiXCR, applied by TCRdb to the 5' RACE reads, yields one record per CDR3 protein. Of some 1,000,000 distinct CDR3 sequences detected, under 30% appear once; the ten largest clones hold approximately 0.7%. The record originates from a study of blood T cells in healthy people across ages. Study results and caveats: As naive T cell percentage varied, TCR beta diversity correlated strongly with it.

V was trimmed by 4 bases and J by 1 base, leaving 7 bases between them. Germline V lookup: CDR1 MDHEN, CDR2 SYDVKM. The CDR3 spans 13 residues. The same data also contributed to another study, on T cells of mothers and their children. Per that study: All RNA that had been extracted was used for cDNA synthesis at roughly 1.6 ug per 15 ul.

The sample was blood. The chain links TRBV28 to TRBJ2-5; unclear D gene. This receptor was taken from a girl aged 2-10 years in good health. The CDR3 loop is CASSSSFQETQYF. The DNA of the CDR3 is TGTGCCAGCAGTTCCTCCTTCCAAGAGACCCAGTACTTC.